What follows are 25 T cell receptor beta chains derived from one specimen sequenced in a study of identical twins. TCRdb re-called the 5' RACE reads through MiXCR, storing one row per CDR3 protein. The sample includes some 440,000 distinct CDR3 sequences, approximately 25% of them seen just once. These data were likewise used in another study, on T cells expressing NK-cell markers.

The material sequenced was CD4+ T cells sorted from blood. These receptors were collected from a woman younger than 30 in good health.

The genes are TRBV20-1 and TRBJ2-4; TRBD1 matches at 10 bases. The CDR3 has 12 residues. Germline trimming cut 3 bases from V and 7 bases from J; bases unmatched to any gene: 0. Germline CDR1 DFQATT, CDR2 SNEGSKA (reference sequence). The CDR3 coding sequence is TGCAGTGCTAGGGGACAGGGGAACATTCAGTACTTC. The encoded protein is CSARGQGNIQYF.

The CDR3 loop reads CASSGTGWGYEQYF. The CDR3 nucleotides are TGTGCCAGCAGTGGGACAGGGTGGGGTTACGAGCAGTACTTC. The chain combines TRBV12-3 or TRBV12-4 with TRBJ2-7; 9 nucleotides match TRBD1. Trimming cost V 5 bases and J 4 bases; bases outside gene matches: 6. CDR3 length: 14 amino acids.

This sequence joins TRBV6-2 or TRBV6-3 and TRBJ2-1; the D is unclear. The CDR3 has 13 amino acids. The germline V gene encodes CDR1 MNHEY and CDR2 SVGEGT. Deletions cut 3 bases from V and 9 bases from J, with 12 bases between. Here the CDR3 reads CASSYIPRGEQFF. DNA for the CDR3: TGTGCCAGCAGTTATATCCCCCGAGGTGAGCAGTTCTTC.

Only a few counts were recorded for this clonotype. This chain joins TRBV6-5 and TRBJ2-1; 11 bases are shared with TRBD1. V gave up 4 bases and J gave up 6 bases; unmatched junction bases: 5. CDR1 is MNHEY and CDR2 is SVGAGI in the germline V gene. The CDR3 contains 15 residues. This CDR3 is CASSSGTGGFNEQFF. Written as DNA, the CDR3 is TGTGCCAGCAGTTCCGGGACAGGGGGATTCAATGAGCAGTTCTTC.

CDR3 region: CASSFYSDTQYF. The CDR3 bases are TGTGCCAGCAGCTTCTATTCAGATACGCAGTATTTT. The chain joins TRBV7-9 to TRBJ2-3, with D hard to call. V was trimmed by 3 bases and J by 4 bases, leaving 5 bases between them. The germline V gene encodes CDR1 SEHNR and CDR2 FQNEAQ (reference sequence). CDR3 length: 12 residues.

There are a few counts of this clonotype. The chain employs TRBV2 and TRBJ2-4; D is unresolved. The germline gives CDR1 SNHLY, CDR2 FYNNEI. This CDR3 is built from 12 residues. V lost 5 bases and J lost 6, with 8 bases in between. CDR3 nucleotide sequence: TGTGCCAGCAGTCGTGCAAGAAACATTCAGTACTTC. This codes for CASSRARNIQYF.

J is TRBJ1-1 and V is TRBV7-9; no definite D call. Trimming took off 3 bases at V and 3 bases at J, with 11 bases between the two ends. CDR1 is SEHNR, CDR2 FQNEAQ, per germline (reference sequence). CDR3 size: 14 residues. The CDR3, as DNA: TGTGCCAGCAGCTTTCTTAGGGCAGACACTGAAGCTTTCTTT. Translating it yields CASSFLRADTEAFF. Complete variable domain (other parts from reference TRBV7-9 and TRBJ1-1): DTGVSQNPRHKITKRGQNVTFRCDPISEHNRLYWYRQTLGQGPEFLTYFQNEAQLEKSRLLSDRFSAERPKGSFSTLEIQRTEQGDSAMYLCASSFLRADTEAFFGQGTRLTVV.

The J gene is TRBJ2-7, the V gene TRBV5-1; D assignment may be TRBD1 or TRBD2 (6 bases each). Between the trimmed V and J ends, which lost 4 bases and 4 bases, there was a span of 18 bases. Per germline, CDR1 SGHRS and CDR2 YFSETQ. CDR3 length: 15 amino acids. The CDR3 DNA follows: TGCGCCAGCAGCCCCGGGGGCTCCCGTGTTTACGAGCAGTACTTC. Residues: CASSPGGSRVYEQYF.

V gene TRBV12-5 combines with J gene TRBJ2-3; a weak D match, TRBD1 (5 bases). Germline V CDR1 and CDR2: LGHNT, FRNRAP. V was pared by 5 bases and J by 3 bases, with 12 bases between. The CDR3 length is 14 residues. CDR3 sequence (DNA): TGTGCTAGTGGTCAGGACATAACGACAGATACGCAGTATTTT. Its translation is CASGQDITTDTQYF.

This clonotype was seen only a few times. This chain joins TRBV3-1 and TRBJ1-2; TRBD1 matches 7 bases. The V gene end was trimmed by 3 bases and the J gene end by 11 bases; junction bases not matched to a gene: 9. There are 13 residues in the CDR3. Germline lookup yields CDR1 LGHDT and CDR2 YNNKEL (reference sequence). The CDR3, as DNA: TGTGCCAGCAGCCAGACCCGACAGGGCGGGTACACCTTC. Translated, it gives CASSQTRQGGYTF.

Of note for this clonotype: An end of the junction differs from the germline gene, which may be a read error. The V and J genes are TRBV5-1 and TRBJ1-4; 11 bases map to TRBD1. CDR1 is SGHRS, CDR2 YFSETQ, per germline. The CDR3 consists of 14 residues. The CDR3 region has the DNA TGTGCCAGCAGCCCCGGGACAGGGGGTGAAAAACTGTTTTTT. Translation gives CASSPGTGGEKLFF. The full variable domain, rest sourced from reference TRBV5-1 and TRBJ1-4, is KAGVTQTPRYLIKTRGQQVTLSCSPISGHRSVSWYQQTPGQGLQFLFEYFSETQRNKGNFPGRFSGRQFSNSRSEMNVSTLELGDSALYLCASSPGTGGEKLFFGSGTQLSVL.

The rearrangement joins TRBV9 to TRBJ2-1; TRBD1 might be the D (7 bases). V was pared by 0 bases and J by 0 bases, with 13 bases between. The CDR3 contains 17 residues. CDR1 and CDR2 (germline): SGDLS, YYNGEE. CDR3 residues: CASSVEGAGSSYNEQFF. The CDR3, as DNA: TGTGCCAGCAGCGTAGAGGGGGCGGGGAGCTCCTACAATGAGCAGTTCTTC. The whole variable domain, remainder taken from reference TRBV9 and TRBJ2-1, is DSGVTQTPKHLITATGQRVTLRCSPRSGDLSVYWYQQSLDQGLQFLIQYYNGEERAKGNILERFSAQQFPDLHSELNLSSLELGDSALYFCASSVEGAGSSYNEQFFGPGTRLTVL.

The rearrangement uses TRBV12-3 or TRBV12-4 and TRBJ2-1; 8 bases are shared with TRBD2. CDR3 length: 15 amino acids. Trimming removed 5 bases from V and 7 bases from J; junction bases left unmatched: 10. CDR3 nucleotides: TGTGCCAGCAGTGAGGGCGGGGGGCCGGGAAATGAGCAGTTCTTC. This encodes CASSEGGGPGNEQFF.

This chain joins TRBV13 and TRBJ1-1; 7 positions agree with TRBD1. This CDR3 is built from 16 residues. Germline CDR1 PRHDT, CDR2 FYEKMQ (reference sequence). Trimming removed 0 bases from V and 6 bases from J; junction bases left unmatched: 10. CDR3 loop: CASSLGHGRGNAEAFF. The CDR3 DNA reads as TGTGCCAGCAGCTTAGGCCACGGCAGGGGGAATGCTGAAGCTTTCTTT.

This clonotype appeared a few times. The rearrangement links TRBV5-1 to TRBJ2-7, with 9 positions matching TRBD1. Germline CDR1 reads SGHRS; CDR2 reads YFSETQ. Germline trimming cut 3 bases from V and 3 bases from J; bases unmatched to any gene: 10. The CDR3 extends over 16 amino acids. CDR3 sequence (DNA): TGCGCCAGCAGCTCGGGACAGGGTGGGATAAGCTACGAGCAGTACTTC. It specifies CASSSGQGGISYEQYF.

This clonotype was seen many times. The CDR3 sequence is CASSQIIYTDTQYF. CDR3 nucleotides: TGTGCCAGCAGTCAGATTATCTACACAGATACGCAGTATTTT. The chain uses TRBV12-3 or TRBV12-4 and TRBJ2-3; D gene unclear. The CDR3 spans 14 residues. V was cut by 5 bases and J by 2 bases, with 11 bases left in between.

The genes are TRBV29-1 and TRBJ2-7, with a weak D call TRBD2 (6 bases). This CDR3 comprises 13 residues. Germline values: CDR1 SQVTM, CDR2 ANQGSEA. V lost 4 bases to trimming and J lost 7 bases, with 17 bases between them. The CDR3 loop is CSVAKAGRREQYF. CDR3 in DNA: TGCAGCGTTGCCAAGGCGGGGAGGCGGGAGCAGTACTTC.

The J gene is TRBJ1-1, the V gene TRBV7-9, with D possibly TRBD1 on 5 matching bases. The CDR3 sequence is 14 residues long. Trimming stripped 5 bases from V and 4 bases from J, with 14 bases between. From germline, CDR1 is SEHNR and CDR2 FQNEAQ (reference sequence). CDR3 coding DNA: TGTGCCAGCAGCCCCACAGGTTTTGGCACTGAAGCTTTCTTT. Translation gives CASSPTGFGTEAFF. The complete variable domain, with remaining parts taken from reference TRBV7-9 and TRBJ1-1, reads DTGVSQNPRHKITKRGQNVTFRCDPISEHNRLYWYRQTLGQGPEFLTYFQNEAQLEKSRLLSDRFSAERPKGSFSTLEIQRTEQGDSAMYLCASSPTGFGTEAFFGQGTRLTVV.

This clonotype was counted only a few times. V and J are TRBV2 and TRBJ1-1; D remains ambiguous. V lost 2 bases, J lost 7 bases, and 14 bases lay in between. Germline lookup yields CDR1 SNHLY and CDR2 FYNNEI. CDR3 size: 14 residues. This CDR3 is CASSEKAGYGEAFF. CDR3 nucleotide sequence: TGTGCCAGCAGTGAAAAGGCGGGGTACGGTGAAGCTTTCTTT.

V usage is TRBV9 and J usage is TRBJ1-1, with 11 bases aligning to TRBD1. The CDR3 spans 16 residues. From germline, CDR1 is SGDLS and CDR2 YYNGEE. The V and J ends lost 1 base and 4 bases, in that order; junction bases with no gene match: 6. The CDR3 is CASSVTPGTGGTEAFF. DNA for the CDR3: TGTGCCAGCAGCGTAACCCCCGGGACAGGGGGCACTGAAGCTTTCTTT.

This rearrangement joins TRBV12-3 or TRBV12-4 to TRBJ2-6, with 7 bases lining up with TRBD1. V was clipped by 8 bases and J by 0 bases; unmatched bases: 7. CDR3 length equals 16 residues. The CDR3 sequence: CASGGQASSGANVLTF. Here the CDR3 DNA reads TGTGCCAGCGGAGGACAGGCAAGCTCTGGGGCCAACGTCCTGACTTTC.

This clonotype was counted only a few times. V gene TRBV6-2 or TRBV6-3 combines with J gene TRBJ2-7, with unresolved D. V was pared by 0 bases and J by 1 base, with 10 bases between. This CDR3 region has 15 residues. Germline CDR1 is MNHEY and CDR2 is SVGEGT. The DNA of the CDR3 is TGTGCCAGCAGTTACTCGAAAGGAAGGTCCTACGAGCAGTACTTC. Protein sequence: CASSYSKGRSYEQYF.

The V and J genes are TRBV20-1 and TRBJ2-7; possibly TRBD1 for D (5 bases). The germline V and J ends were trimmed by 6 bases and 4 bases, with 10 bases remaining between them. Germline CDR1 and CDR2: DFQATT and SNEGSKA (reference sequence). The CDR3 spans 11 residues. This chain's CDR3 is CSANRLYEQYF. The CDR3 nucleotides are TGCAGTGCAAACAGGCTATACGAGCAGTACTTC.

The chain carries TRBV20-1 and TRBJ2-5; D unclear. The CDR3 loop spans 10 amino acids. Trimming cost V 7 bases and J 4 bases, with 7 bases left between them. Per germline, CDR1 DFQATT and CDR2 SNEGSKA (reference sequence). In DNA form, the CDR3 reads TGCAGTGGGAAGACAGAGACCCAGTACTTC. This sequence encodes CSGKTETQYF.

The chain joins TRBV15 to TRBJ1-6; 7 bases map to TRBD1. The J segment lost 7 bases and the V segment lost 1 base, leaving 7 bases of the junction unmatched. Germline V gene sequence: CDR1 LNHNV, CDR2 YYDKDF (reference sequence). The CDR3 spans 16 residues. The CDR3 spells CATSRAPDRKNSPLHF. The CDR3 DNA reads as TGTGCCACCAGCAGAGCACCGGACAGGAAGAATTCACCCCTCCACTTT. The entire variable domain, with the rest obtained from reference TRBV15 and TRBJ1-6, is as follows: DAMVIQNPRYQVTQFGKPVTLSCSQTLNHNVMYWYQQKSSQAPKLLFHYYDKDFNNEADTPDNFQSRRPNTSFCFLDIRSPGLGDTAMYLCATSRAPDRKNSPLHFGNGTRLTVT.